This TCR beta chain comes out of a study of post-analysis software for immune sequencing data. cDNA libraries for TCR beta contained unique molecular identifiers. From the PCR reads, TCRdb called clonotypes with MiXCR, one entry per CDR3 protein. The table has around 770,000 distinct CDR3 sequences, 40% to 55% seen once. Details on this clonotype: The antigen is unknown.

Findings of the study overall: The normalized Chao1 diversity of multiple sclerosis patients was significantly lower than that of controls. TRBV segments more frequent in patients than in controls numbered roughly 5 and included TRBV5-6, TRBV5-1 and TRBV20-1. The authors found that F measure strongly co-clustered same-batch samples.

There are 16 residues in the CDR3. CDR1 and CDR2 (germline): MNHEY, SVGEGT. The V segment lost 5 bases and the J segment 0 bases; nucleotides outside the gene matches: 5. The V gene is TRBV6-2 or TRBV6-3, the J gene TRBJ2-1; TRBD2 matches 9 bases. This TCR came from a girl under 18 with multiple sclerosis. Sequenced sample: blood. CDR3 protein: CASSLSGSPSYNEQFF. The CDR3 region has the DNA TGTGCCAGCAGTCTTAGCGGGAGTCCCTCCTACAATGAGCAGTTCTTC.